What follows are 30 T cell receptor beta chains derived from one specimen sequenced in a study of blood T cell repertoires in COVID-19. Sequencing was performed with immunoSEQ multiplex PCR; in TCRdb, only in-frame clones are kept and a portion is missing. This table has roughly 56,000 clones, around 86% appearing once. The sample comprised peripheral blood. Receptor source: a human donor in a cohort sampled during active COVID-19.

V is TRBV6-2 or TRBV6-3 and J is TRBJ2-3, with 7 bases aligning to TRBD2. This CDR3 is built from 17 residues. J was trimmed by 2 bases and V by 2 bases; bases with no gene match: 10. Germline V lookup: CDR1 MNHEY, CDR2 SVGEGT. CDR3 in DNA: TGTGCCAGCAGTTACCGTCTGGGGACTACCAACACAGATACGCAGTATTTT. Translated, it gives CASSYRLGTTNTDTQYF.

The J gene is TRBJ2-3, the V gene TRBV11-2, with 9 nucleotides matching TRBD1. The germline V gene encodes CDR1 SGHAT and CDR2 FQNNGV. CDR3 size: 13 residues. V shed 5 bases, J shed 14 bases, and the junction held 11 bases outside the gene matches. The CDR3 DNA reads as TGTGCCAGCAGCCCCTCCCGGGACAGGGTTCGGTATTTT. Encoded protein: CASSPSRDRVRYF.

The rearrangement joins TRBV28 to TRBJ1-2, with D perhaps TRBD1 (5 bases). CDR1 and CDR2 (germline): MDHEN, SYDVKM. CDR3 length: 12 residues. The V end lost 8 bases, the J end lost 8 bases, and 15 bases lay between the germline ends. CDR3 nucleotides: TGTGCCAGCGTCTCGGGGGGGGTCGGCTACACCTTC. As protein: CASVSGGVGYTF.

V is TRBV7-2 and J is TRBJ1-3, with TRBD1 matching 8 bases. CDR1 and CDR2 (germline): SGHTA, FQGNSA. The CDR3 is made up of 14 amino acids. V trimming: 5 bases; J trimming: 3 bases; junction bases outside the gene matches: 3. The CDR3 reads CASSEQGGGNTIYF. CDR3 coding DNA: TGTGCCAGCAGCGAACAGGGGGGTGGAAACACCATATATTTT.

CDR3 nucleotides: TGTGCCAGCAGCGAGGGACTACCCCAGGGGAATGAGCAGTTCTTC. It translates to CASSEGLPQGNEQFF. The chain recombines TRBV28 with TRBJ2-1; tentatively, D is TRBD2 (7 bases). Trimming shortened V by 6 bases and J by 7 bases, and 19 bases separated the two germline ends. Germline V CDR1 and CDR2: MDHEN, SYDVKM. The CDR3 totals 15 residues.

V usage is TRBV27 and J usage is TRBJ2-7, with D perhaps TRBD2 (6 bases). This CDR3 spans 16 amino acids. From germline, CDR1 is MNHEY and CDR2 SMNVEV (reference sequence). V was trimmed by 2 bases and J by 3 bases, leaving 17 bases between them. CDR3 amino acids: CASSLSRSSVGYEQYF. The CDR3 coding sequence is TGTGCCAGCAGTTTAAGTCGGTCTAGCGTCGGCTACGAGCAGTACTTC.

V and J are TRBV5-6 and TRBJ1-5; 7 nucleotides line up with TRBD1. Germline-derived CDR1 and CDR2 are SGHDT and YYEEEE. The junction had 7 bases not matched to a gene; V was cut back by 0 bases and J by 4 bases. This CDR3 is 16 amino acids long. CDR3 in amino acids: CASSLAGQVGNQPQHF. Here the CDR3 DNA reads TGTGCCAGCAGCTTGGCCGGACAGGTGGGAAATCAGCCCCAGCATTTT.

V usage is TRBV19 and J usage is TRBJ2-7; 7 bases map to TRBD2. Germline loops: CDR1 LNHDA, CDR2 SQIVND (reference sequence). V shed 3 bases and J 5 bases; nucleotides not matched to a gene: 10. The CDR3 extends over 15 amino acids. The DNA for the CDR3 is TGTGCCAGTAGTATTCCGGGGGGTGCACTTCACGAGCAGTACTTC. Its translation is CASSIPGGALHEQYF. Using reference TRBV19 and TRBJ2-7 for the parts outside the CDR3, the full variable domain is DGGITQSPKYLFRKEGQNVTLSCEQNLNHDAMYWYRQDPGQGLRLIYYSQIVNDFQKGDIAEGYSVSREKKESFPLTVTSAQKNPTAFYLCASSIPGGALHEQYFGPGTRLTVT.

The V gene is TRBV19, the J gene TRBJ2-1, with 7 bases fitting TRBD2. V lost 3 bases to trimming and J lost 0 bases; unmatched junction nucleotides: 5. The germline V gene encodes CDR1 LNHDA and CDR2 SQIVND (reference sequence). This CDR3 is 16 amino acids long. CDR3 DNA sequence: TGTGCCAGTAGTATTCTGGGGGGGAGCTCCTACAATGAGCAGTTCTTC. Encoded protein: CASSILGGSSYNEQFF.

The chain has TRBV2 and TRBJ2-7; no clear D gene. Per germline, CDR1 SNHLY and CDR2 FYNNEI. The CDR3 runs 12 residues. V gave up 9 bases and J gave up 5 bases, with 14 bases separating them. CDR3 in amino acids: CASLWAPNEQYF. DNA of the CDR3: TGTGCCAGTCTGTGGGCCCCCAACGAGCAGTACTTC. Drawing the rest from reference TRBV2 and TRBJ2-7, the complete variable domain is EPEVTQTPSHQVTQMGQEVILRCVPISNHLYFYWYRQILGQKVEFLVSFYNNEISEKSEIFDDQFSVERPDGSNFTLKIRSTKLEDSAMYFCASLWAPNEQYFGPGTRLTVT.

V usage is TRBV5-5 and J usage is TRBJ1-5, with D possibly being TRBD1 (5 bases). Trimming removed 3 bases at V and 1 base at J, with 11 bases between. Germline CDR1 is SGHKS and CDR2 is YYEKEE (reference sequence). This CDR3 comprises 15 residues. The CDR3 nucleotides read TGTGCCAGCAGCTCGGGGGACTTCAGCAATCAGCCCCAGCATTTT. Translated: CASSSGDFSNQPQHF.

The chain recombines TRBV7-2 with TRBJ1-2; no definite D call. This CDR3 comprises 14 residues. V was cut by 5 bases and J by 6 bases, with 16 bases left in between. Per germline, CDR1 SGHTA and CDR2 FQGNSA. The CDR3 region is CASSPYLDPDGYTF. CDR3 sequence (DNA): TGTGCCAGCAGCCCCTACTTAGATCCGGATGGCTACACCTTC.

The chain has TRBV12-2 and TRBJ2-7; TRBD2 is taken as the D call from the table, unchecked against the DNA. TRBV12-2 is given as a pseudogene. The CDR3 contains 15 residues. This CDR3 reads CASRSPREGRDEQYF. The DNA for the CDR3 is TGTGCAAGTCGCTCCCCTAGGGAGGGCCGAGACGAGCAGTACTTC.

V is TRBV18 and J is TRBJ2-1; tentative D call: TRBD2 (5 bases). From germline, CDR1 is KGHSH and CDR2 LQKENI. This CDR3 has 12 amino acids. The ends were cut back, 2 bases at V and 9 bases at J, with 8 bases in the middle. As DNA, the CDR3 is TGTGCCAGCTCACCAGTAGGGAGTGAGCAGTTCTTC. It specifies CASSPVGSEQFF.

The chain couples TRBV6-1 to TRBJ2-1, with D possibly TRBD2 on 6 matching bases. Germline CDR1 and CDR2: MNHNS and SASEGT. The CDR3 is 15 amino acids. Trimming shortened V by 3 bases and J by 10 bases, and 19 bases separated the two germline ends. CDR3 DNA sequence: TGTGCCAGCAGTGATATGCGGGGAGCATTGGGAGAGCAGTTCTTC. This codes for CASSDMRGALGEQFF.

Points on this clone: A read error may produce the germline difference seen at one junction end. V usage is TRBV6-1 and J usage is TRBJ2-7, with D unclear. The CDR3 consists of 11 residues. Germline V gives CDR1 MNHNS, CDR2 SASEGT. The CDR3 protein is CASSDRFPLLF. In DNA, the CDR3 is TGTGCCAGCAGTGACAGGTTTCCCCTTTTGTTC.

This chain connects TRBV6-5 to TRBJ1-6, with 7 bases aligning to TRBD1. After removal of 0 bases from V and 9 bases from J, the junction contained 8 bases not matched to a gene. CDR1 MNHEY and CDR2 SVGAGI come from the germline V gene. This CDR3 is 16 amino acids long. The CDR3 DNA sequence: TGTGCCAGCAGTTACTCAGATAGGGGGCTGGGTTCACCCCTCCACTTT. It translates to CASSYSDRGLGSPLHF.

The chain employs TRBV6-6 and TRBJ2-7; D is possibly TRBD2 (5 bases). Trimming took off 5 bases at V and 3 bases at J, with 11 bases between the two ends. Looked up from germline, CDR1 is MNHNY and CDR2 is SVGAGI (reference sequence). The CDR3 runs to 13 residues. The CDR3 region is CASSRSEGYEQYF. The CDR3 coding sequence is TGTGCCAGCAGTAGGAGCGAGGGCTACGAGCAGTACTTC.

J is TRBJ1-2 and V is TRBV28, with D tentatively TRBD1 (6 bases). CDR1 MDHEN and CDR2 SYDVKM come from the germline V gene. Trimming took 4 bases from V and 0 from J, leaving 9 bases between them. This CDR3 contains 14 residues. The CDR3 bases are TGTGCCAGCAGTTCCAGGGGATCTAACTATGGCTACACCTTC. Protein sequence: CASSSRGSNYGYTF.

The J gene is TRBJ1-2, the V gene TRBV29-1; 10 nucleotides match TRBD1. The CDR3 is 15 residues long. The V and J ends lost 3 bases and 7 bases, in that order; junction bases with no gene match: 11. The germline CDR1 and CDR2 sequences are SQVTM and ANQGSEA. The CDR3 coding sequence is TGCAGCGTTGAGGTCCGGGACAGGGGCTCGGGTGGCTACACCTTC. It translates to CSVEVRDRGSGGYTF.

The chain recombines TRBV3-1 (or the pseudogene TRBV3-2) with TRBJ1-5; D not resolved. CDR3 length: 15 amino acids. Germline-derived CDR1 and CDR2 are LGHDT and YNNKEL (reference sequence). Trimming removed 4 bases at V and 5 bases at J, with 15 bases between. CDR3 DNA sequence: TGTGCCAGCAGCCTCCGGGGAGGAGCGCATCAGCCCCAGCATTTT. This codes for CASSLRGGAHQPQHF.

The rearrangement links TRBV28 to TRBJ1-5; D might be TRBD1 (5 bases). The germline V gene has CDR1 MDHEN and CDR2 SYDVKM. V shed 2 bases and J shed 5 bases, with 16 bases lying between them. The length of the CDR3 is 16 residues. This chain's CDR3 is CASSLSGTLRYQPQHF. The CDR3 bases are TGTGCCAGCAGTTTAAGCGGGACTCTGCGGTATCAGCCCCAGCATTTT.

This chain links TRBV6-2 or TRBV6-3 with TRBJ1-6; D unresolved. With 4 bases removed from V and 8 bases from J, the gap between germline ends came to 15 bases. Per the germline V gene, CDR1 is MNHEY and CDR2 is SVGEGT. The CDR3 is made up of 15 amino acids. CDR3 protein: CASSWTRTEDSPLHF. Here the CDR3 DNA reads TGTGCCAGCAGTTGGACGCGGACGGAGGATTCACCCCTCCACTTT.

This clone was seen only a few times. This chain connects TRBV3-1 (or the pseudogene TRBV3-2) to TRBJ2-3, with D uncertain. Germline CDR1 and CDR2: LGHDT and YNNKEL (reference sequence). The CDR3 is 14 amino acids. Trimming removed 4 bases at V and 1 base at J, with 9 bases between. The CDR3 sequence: CASSPGSGTDTQYF. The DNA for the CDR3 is TGTGCCAGCAGCCCCGGTTCGGGCACAGATACGCAGTATTTT.

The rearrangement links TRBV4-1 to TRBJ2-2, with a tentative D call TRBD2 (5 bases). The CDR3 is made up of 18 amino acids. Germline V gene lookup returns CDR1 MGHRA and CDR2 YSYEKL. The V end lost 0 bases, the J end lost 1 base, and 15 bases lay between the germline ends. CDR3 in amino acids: CASSQDGREGGNTGELFF. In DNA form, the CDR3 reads TGCGCCAGCAGCCAAGATGGCCGGGAAGGAGGGAACACCGGGGAGCTGTTTTTT.

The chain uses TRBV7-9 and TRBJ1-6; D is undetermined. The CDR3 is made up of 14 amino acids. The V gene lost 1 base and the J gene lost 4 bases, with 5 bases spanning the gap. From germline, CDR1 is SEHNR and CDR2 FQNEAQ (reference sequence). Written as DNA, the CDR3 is TGTGCCAGCAGCTTAGAACAGTATAATTCACCCCTCCACTTT. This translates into CASSLEQYNSPLHF.

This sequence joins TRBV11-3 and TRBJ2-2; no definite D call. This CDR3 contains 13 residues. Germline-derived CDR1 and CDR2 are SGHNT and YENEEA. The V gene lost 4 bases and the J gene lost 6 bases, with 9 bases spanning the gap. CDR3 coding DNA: TGTGCCAGCAGCTCCCTTAGTTCCGGGGAGCTGTTTTTT. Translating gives CASSSLSSGELFF.

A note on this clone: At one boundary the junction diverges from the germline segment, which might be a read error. CDR3 amino acids: CASSLAGGNQPQHF. The CDR3 DNA reads as TGTGCCAGCAGCTTGGCGGGGGGCAACCAGCCCCAGCATTTT. The chain joins TRBV5-5 to TRBJ1-5, with a possible D match to TRBD1 (6 bases). The CDR3 is made up of 14 amino acids. CDR1 SGHKS and CDR2 YYEKEE come from the germline V gene (reference sequence).

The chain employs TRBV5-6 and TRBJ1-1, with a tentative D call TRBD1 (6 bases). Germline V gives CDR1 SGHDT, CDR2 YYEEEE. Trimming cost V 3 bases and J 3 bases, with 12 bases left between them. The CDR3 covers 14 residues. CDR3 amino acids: CASSYGQRDTEAFF. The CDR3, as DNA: TGTGCCAGCAGCTACGGACAGCGAGACACTGAAGCTTTCTTT. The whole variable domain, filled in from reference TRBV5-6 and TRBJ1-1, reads DAGVTQSPTHLIKTRGQQVTLRCSPKSGHDTVSWYQQALGQGPQFIFQYYEEEERQRGNFPDRFSGHQFPNYSSELNVNALLLGDSALYLCASSYGQRDTEAFFGQGTRLTVV.

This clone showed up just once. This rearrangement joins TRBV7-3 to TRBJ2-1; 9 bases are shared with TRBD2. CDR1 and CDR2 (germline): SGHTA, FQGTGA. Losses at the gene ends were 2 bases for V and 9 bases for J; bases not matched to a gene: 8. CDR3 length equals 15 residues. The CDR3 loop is CASSLSVSGSGEQFF. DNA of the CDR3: TGTGCCAGCAGCTTATCCGTTAGCGGGAGTGGTGAGCAGTTCTTC.